This paragraph reports one T cell receptor beta chain. The antigen remains undetermined. The donors, healthy adults who were HIV-negative, had experienced no recent acute infections or vaccinations. The CDR3 sequence is 16 residues long. J was trimmed by 10 bases and V by 2 bases; bases with no gene match: 12. Germline V gene sequence: CDR1 SGHAT, CDR2 FQNNGV. How the authors handled the data: Sequence data from immunoSEQ were junction-only and lacked quality scores; consequently, filtering differed. Sequencing used immunoSEQ multiplex PCR; TCRdb keeps in-frame clones, though not all of them. V and J calls and clone size are those listed in that table; D and trimming were worked out from the DNA. The sample yields roughly 1 million clones, about 75% seen once. The record originates from a study of shared clonotypes between healthy human individuals. Study-level background: The donors, a couple of women and a few men, were aged 18 to 49.

Overall study findings and caveats: Relative to clonotypes present in all four donors, those not shared had lower generation probabilities.

V and J are TRBV11-2 and TRBJ1-4; 8 bases agree with TRBD1. This sequence originates from a man between 18 and 29 years old in good health. Sequenced input: memory CD4+ T cells sorted from blood. The subset was: CD45RA-negative fraction. CDR3 DNA: TGTGCCAGCAGCTTACACGGGTCAGGGGGCGCTGGAAAACTGTTTTTT. Translated, it gives CASSLHGSGGAGKLFF. The complete variable domain, with remaining parts taken from reference TRBV11-2 and TRBJ1-4, reads EAGVAQSPRYKIIEKRQSVAFWCNPISGHATLYWYQQILGQGPKLLIQFQNNGVVDDSQLPKDRFSAERLKGVDSTLKIQPAKLEDSAVYLCASSLHGSGGAGKLFFGSGTQLSVL.